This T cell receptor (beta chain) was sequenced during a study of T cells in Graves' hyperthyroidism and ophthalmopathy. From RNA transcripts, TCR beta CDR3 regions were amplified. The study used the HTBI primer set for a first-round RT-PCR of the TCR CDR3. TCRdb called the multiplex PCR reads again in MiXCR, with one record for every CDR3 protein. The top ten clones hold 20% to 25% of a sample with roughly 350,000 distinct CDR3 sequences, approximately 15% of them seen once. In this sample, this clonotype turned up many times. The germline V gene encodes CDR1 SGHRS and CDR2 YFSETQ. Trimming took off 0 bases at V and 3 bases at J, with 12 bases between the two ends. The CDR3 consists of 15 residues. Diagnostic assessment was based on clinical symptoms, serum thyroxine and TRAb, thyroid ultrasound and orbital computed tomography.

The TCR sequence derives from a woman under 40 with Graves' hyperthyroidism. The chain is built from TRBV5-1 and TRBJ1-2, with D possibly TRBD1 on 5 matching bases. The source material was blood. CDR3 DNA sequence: TGCGCCAGCAGCTTGGGGACGACGGGGGACTATGGCTACACCTTC. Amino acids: CASSLGTTGDYGYTF.